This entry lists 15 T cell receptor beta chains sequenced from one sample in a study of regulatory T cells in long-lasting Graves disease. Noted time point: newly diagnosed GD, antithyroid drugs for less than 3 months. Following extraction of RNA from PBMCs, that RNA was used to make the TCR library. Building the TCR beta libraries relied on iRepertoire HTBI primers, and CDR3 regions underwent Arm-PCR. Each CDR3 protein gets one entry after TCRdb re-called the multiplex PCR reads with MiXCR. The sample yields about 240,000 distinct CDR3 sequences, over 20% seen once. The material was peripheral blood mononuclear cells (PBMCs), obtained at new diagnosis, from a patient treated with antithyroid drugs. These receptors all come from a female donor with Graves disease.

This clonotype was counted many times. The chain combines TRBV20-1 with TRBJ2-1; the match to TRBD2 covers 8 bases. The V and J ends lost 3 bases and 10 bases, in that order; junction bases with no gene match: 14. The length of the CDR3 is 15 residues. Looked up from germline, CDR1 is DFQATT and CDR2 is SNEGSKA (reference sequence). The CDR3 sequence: CSASQAGVGFGEQFF. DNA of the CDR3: TGCAGTGCTAGTCAAGCGGGAGTGGGGTTCGGAGAGCAGTTCTTC.

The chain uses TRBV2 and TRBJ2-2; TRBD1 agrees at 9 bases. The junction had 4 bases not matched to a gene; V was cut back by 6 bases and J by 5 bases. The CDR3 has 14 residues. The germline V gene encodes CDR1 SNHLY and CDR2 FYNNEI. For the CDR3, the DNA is TGTGCCAGCAGGTCCGGGACAGGGACCGGGGAGCTGTTTTTT. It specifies CASRSGTGTGELFF.

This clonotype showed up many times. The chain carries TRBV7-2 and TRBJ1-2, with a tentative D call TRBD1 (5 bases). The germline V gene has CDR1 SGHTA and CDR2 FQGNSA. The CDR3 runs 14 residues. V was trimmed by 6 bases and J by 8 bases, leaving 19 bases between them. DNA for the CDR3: TGTGCCAGCAGGGGTGGAGGGGCACTTCGGGGCTACACCTTC. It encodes CASRGGGALRGYTF.

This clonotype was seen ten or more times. The CDR3 nucleotides are TGTGCCAGCAGTTTCGGGCAGATTAACTATGGCTACACCTTC. Amino acids: CASSFGQINYGYTF. This sequence joins TRBV12-3 or TRBV12-4 and TRBJ1-2; D remains unclear. V lost 3 bases and J 1 base, leaving 9 bases between the germline ends. The CDR3 totals 14 residues.

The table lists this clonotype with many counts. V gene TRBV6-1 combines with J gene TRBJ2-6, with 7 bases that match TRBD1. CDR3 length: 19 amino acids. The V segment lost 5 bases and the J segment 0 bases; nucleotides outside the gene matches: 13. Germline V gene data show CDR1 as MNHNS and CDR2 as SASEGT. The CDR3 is CASSQFPGQTYSGANVLTF. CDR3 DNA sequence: TGTGCCAGCAGTCAATTCCCGGGACAGACATACTCTGGGGCCAACGTCCTGACTTTC.

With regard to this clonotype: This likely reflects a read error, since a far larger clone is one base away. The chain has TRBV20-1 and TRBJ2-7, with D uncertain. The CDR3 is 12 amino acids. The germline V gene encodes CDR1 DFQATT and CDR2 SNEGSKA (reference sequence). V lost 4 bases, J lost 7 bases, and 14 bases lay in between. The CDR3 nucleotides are TGCAGTGCTACCTCGGCTTACAATGAGCAGTACTTC. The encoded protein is CSATSAYNEQYF.

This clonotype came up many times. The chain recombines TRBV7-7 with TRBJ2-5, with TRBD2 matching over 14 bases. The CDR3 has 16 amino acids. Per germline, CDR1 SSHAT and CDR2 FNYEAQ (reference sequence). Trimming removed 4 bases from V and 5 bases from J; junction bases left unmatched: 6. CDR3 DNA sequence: TGTGCCAGCAGCTCCGGGACTAGCGGGAGAGGCGAGACCCAGTACTTC. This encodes CASSSGTSGRGETQYF.

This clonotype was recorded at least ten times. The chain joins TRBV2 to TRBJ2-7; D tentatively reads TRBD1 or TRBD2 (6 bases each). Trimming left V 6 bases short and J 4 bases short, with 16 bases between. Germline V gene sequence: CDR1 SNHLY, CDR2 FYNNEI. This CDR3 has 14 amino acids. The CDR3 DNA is TGTGCCAGCAGAGCCCCCGGGGGCATATACGAGCAGTACTTC. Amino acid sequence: CASRAPGGIYEQYF.

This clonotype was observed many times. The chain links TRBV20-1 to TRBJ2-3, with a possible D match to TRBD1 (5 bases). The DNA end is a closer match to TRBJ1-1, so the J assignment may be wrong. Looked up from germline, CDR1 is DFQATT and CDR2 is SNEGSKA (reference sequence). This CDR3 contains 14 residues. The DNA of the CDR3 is TGCAGTGCTAGGGGACTCACTGGGAACACTGAAGCTTTCTTT. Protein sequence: CSARGLTGNTEAFF.

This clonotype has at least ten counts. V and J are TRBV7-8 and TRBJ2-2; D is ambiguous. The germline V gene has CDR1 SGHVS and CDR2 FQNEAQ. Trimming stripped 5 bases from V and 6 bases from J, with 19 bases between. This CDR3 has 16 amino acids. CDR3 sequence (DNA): TGTGCCAGCAGCGGGTACCGGACCCCGACGTCCGGGGAGCTGTTTTTT. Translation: CASSGYRTPTSGELFF.

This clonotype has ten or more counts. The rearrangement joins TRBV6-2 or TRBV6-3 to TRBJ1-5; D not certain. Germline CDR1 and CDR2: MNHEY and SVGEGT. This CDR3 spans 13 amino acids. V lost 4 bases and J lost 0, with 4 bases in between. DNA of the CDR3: TGTGCCAGCAGTTCCAATAGCAATCAGCCCCAGCATTTT. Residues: CASSSNSNQPQHF.

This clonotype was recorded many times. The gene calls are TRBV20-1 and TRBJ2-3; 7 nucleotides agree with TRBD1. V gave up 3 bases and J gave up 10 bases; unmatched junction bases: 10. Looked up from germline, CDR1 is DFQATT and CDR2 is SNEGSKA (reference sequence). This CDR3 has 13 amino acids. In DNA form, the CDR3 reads TGCAGTGCTAGCCCTATCGACAGGGTATCGCAGTATTTT. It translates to CSASPIDRVSQYF.

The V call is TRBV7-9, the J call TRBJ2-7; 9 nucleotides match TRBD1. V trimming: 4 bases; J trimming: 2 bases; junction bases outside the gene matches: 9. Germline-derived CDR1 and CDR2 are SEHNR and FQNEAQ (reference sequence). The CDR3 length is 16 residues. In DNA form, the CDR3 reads TGTGCCAGCAGCTGGCCGGGACAGGGAACCCCCTACGAGCAGTACTTC. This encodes CASSWPGQGTPYEQYF. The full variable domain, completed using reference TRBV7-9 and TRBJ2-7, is DTGVSQNPRHKITKRGQNVTFRCDPISEHNRLYWYRQTLGQGPEFLTYFQNEAQLEKSRLLSDRFSAERPKGSFSTLEIQRTEQGDSAMYLCASSWPGQGTPYEQYFGPGTRLTVT.

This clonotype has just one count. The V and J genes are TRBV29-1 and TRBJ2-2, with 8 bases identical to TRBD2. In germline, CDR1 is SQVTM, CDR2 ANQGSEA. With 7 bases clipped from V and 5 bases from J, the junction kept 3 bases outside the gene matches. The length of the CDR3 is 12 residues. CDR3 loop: CSGTSKTGELFF. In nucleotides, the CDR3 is TGCAGCGGGACTAGCAAAACCGGGGAGCTGTTTTTT.

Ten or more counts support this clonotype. The CDR3 DNA follows: TGTGCCAGCAGTCACGGGGAGGGAGAGGACAATGAGCAGTTCTTC. It encodes CASSHGEGEDNEQFF. The rearrangement uses TRBV2 and TRBJ2-1, with 7 bases matching TRBD2. This CDR3 region has 15 residues. V lost 5 bases, J lost 5 bases, and 9 bases stayed unmatched. From germline, CDR1 is SNHLY and CDR2 FYNNEI.